This T cell receptor (beta chain) is from a study of T cell repertoires in cytomegalovirus infection (dated by TCRdb to between 2018 and 2021). About the study as a whole: Recently identified HLA-C-restricted CMV epitopes, whose presentation resists viral immunomodulation, were targeted by peptide stimulations together with well-studied HLA-B-restricted epitopes. Because public TCR beta signatures pointed to carriage of CMV infection together with the matching HLA type, the HLA type of each donor mattered for the analysis. The full study reports these points: Cumulative frequency of public TCR beta family members discriminated carriers of CMV infection plus the relevant HLA type in this cohort and an independent roughly 320-donor cohort. The ex vivo response was dominated by HLA-C-restricted CMV-specific TCR beta clonotypes, which also provided the single most frequent clonotype in two of eight donors.

In regard to this clonotype: Which antigen it targets is not known. Within one base of it there is no much larger clone, and no base qualities were kept.

Sequencing instrument: Illumina HiSeq 1500. TCRdb reprocessed the public reads (quality trimming at Q25 with fastp, clone calling with MiXCR) and kept in-frame beta chains. Rows merge per CDR3 protein into single entries with the most common DNA and genes. Present in this sample are some 800,000 distinct CDR3 sequences, 30% to 35% of which were seen just once. The top ten hold roughly 12% of the sample. V ends up 11 bases short and J 1 base short, with an unmatched junction base count of 7. CDR1 and CDR2 were assigned from the germline V gene as SNHLY and FYNNEI. There are 13 amino acids in the CDR3, from cysteine to phenylalanine inclusive. Only the CDR3 DNA is retained, 39 bases long and in frame from the first base. In light of the paper, this sample's treatment or condition label describes: in vitro stimulation with specific CMV peptide epitopes to enrich CMV-specific T cells.

The V and J genes are TRBV2 and TRBJ2-7, with 8 junctional bases fitting TRBD1. This clonotype was sampled from a human donor in good health (CMV status not recorded). Some clones in this sample may be carry-over from other donors' samples. The sequences come from cultured CD8+ T cells from PBMCs, collected from culture after CMV antigen stimulation. The nucleotides read TGTGCCGTCGGCGGACAGGGATCCTACGAGCAGTACTTC. Translated, it reads CAVGGQGSYEQYF.